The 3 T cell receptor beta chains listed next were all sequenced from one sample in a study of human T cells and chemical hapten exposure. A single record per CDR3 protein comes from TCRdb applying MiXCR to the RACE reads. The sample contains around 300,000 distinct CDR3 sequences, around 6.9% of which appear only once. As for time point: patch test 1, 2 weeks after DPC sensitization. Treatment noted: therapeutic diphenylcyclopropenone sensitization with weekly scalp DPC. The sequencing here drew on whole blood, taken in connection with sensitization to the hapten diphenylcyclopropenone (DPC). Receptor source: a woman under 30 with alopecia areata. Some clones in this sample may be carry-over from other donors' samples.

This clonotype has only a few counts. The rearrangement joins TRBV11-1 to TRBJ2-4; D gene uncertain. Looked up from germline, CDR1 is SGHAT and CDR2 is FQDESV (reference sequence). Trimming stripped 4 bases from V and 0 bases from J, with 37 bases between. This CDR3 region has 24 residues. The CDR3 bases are TGTGCCAGCAGCTCGCCGAACTTAGATCTCCCCCACAATAGGATTTCTCTAGCCAAAAACATTCAGTACTTC. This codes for CASSSPNLDLPHNRISLAKNIQYF.

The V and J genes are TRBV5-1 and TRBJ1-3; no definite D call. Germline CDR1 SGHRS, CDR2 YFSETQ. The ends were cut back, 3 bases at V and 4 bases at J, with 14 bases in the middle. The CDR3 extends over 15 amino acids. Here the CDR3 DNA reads TGCGCCAGCAGCTCTGGGGAGAGCAAGGGAAACACCATATATTTT. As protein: CASSSGESKGNTIYF.

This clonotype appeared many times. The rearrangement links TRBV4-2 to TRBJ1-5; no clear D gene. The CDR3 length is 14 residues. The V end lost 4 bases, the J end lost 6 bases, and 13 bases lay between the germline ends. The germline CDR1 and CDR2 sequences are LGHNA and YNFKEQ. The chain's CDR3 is CASSLTGEGQPQHF. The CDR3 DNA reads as TGTGCCAGCAGCCTCACCGGCGAGGGTCAGCCCCAGCATTTT.